These 11 T cell receptor beta chains came from one sample sequenced in a study of neoadjuvant anti-PD-1 for oral cavity cancer. Profiled with immunoSEQ multiplex PCR; TCRdb holds only in-frame clones, not every one. There are 15,000 to 20,000 clones in the sample; around three quarters occur only once, and roughly 2.8% lies in the top ten. This specimen consisted of PBMCs, obtained before nivolumab (anti-PD-1) treatment. The receptors were gathered from a person aged 40 to 85 with oral cavity squamous cell carcinoma.

The chain employs TRBV27 and TRBJ1-1; 7 nucleotides line up with TRBD1. The CDR3 has 15 amino acids. From germline, CDR1 is MNHEY and CDR2 SMNVEV (reference sequence). Trimming took 2 bases from V and 2 from J; bases not matched to a gene: 5. CDR3 DNA sequence: TGTGCCAGCAGTTTAGGGACAGACTTAAACACTGAAGCTTTCTTT. Protein product: CASSLGTDLNTEAFF.

This chain links TRBV6-5 with TRBJ2-3; D may be TRBD2 (5 bases). Trimming removed 4 bases from V and 5 bases from J, with 16 bases in between. The CDR3 is 15 residues long. The germline V gene encodes CDR1 MNHEY and CDR2 SVGAGI. The CDR3 coding sequence is TGTGCCAGCAGTTTAGACTACCTAATGCTAGATACGCAGTATTTT. It is translated as CASSLDYLMLDTQYF.

V gene TRBV27 combines with J gene TRBJ1-1; unclear D gene. CDR1 is MNHEY and CDR2 is SMNVEV in the germline V gene (reference sequence). Trimming shortened V by 2 bases and J by 0 bases, and 10 bases separated the two germline ends. The CDR3 is 15 residues long. CDR3 in amino acids: CASSLNFGVNTEAFF. In DNA form, the CDR3 reads TGTGCCAGCAGTTTAAATTTCGGGGTGAACACTGAAGCTTTCTTT.

The chain is built from TRBV30 and TRBJ1-3; D is ambiguous. CDR3 length equals 17 residues. The V end lost 1 base, the J end lost 0 bases, and 16 bases lay between the germline ends. Germline CDR1 reads GTSNPN; CDR2 reads SVGIG (reference sequence). The CDR3 bases are TGTGCCTGGAGTGCACTCCATCAGTTTGGCTCTGGAAACACCATATATTTT. Translation gives CAWSALHQFGSGNTIYF.

This clone was observed a single time. V and J are TRBV2 and TRBJ1-5, with D possibly matching TRBD1 (6 bases). The germline V and J ends were trimmed by 4 bases and 5 bases, with 12 bases remaining between them. In germline, CDR1 is SNHLY, CDR2 FYNNEI. The CDR3 is made up of 14 amino acids. The chain's CDR3 is CASSAQQGDQPQHF. CDR3 DNA sequence: TGTGCCAGCAGTGCGCAACAGGGAGATCAGCCCCAGCATTTT.

The rearrangement links TRBV30 to TRBJ1-4; D gene uncertain. The V end was cut by 4 bases, the J end by 6 bases, with 9 bases between. Germline loops: CDR1 GTSNPN, CDR2 SVGIG (reference sequence). The CDR3 consists of 12 residues. The CDR3 bases are TGTGCCTGGAAGGGTATGGATGAAAAACTGTTTTTT. This codes for CAWKGMDEKLFF.

This clone was detected a few times. The chain is built from TRBV29-1 and TRBJ1-1; 7 bases fit TRBD1. Trimming at V came to 7 bases and at J to 0 bases, leaving 8 bases not matched to a gene. Germline CDR1 and CDR2: SQVTM and ANQGSEA. This CDR3 region has 14 residues. The CDR3 loop is CSETRQGLNTEAFF. Here the CDR3 DNA reads TGCAGCGAGACCAGACAGGGATTGAACACTGAAGCTTTCTTT.

The chain employs TRBV2 and TRBJ2-3, with unresolved D. This CDR3 has 15 residues. Germline lookup yields CDR1 SNHLY and CDR2 FYNNEI. Trimming cost V 7 bases and J 0 bases, with 14 bases left between them. The CDR3: CASILGASSTDTQYF. CDR3 in DNA: TGTGCCAGCATATTGGGTGCCTCTAGCACAGATACGCAGTATTTT.

The V and J genes are TRBV7-9 and TRBJ1-2; TRBD1 is a possible D gene (6 bases). Germline CDR1 is SEHNR and CDR2 is FQNEAQ (reference sequence). Between the trimmed V and J ends, which lost 5 bases and 5 bases, there was a span of 18 bases. The CDR3 contains 15 residues. The CDR3 DNA reads as TGTGCCAGCAGCGGGACACAGGGATCCTTTTATGGCTACACCTTC. Its protein product is CASSGTQGSFYGYTF.

The rearrangement uses TRBV2 and TRBJ2-2; TRBD1 aligns across 7 bases. Germline V CDR1 and CDR2: SNHLY, FYNNEI. V trimming: 4 bases; J trimming: 3 bases; junction bases outside the gene matches: 8. The CDR3 spans 16 residues. CDR3 in DNA: TGTGCCAGCAGTGCGCCCGGGACAGCTTACACCGGGGAGCTGTTTTTT. Translated, it gives CASSAPGTAYTGELFF.

The rearrangement uses TRBV10-1 and TRBJ2-1; perhaps D is TRBD1 or TRBD2 (5 bases each). Per germline, CDR1 WNHNN and CDR2 SYGVQD (reference sequence). The V end was cut by 6 bases, the J end by 8 bases, with 14 bases between. The CDR3 is made up of 13 amino acids. CDR3 DNA sequence: TGCGCCAGCAGAGGGACCGCGGCCCATGAGCAGTTCTTC. It codes for CASRGTAAHEQFF.